Each of the 3 T cell receptor beta chains below was sequenced from the same sample in a study of cytomegalovirus exposure and HLA in healthy donors. Researchers ran the PCR with 60 Vbeta and 13 Jbeta primers. Method: immunoSEQ multiplex PCR; TCRdb's copy keeps in-frame clones and lacks some. The sample includes 150,000 to 200,000 clones, roughly 82% of them seen just once. Sequenced material: PBMCs. The origin of the receptors is a girl aged 5-17 years in good health and CMV-seropositive.

The chain couples TRBV28 to TRBJ2-7; TRBD1 matches 7 bases. CDR1 and CDR2 from the germline V gene are MDHEN and SYDVKM. The CDR3 has 15 residues. V shed 8 bases, J shed 6 bases, and the junction held 16 bases outside the gene matches. The CDR3 sequence is CASETPGTALGEQYF. The CDR3 region has the DNA TGTGCCAGCGAGACCCCCGGGACAGCCCTAGGCGAGCAGTACTTC.

V and J are TRBV6-4 and TRBJ2-2, with TRBD1 as a possible D gene (5 bases). This CDR3 is 17 amino acids long. Trimming removed 2 bases at V and 4 bases at J, with 17 bases between. Per the germline V gene, CDR1 is MRHNA and CDR2 is SNTAGT. The CDR3, as DNA: TGTGCCAGCAGTGACAACAGGTCAAGATCGGGCACCGGGGAGCTGTTTTTT. Translating it yields CASSDNRSRSGTGELFF.

This clone was counted once. CDR3 nucleotide sequence: TGTGCCAGCAGCTTCCGGGGGGGCACCGGGGAGCTGTTTTTT. It translates to CASSFRGGTGELFF. The V call is TRBV7-3, the J call TRBJ2-2, with 8 bases aligning to TRBD2. Germline loops: CDR1 SGHTA, CDR2 FQGTGA. The CDR3 consists of 14 residues. V lost 3 bases to trimming and J lost 4 bases; unmatched junction nucleotides: 1.